Presented here are 11 T cell receptor beta chains from one specimen sequenced in a study of cytomegalovirus exposure and HLA in healthy donors. Primers included in the PCR were 60 Vbeta and 13 Jbeta primers. Using immunoSEQ multiplex PCR, the repertoire was profiled, and TCRdb retains in-frame clones only, with some absent. The sample holds 80,000 or so clones; just over 75% are singletons and the top ten take 3%. The sequenced sample was PBMCs. These receptors were collected from a man aged 45-65 years in good health and CMV-seropositive.

In regard to this clone: Compared with germline, one end of the junction differs, possibly owing to a read error. V is TRBV7-9 and J is TRBJ1-2, with 8 bases fitting TRBD1. Germline CDR1 and CDR2: SEHNR and FQNEAQ (reference sequence). The CDR3 contains 15 residues. CDR3 DNA: TGTTCCAGCAGCCCGACCGGACAGGGTAGCGATGGCTACACCTTC. This gives the protein CSSSPTGQGSDGYTF.

This clone is a singleton in its sample. The V and J genes are TRBV19 and TRBJ1-4; tentative D call: TRBD1 (5 bases). The V and J ends lost 8 bases and 4 bases respectively, with 14 bases between them. CDR1 is LNHDA, CDR2 SQIVND, per germline (reference sequence). The CDR3 is 14 amino acids. The CDR3: CASDETGGNEKLFF. In nucleotides, the CDR3 is TGTGCCAGTGACGAGACCGGGGGTAATGAAAAACTGTTTTTT.

The chain employs TRBV11-2 and TRBJ1-4, with D perhaps TRBD1 (6 bases). The germline gives CDR1 SGHAT, CDR2 FQNNGV. CDR3 size: 15 residues. Trimming left V 5 bases short and J 5 bases short, with 15 bases between. The CDR3 DNA follows: TGTGCCAGCAGCCCAAGGACAGCATGGAATGAAAAACTGTTTTTT. Amino acids: CASSPRTAWNEKLFF.

The chain uses TRBV19 and TRBJ2-6; TRBD2 matches at 7 bases. V was clipped by 6 bases and J by 4 bases; unmatched bases: 3. The CDR3 is made up of 14 amino acids. Germline lookup yields CDR1 LNHDA and CDR2 SQIVND (reference sequence). The CDR3 coding sequence is TGTGCCAGTAGGCGGGAGACCGGGGCCAACGTCCTGACTTTC. The encoded protein is CASRRETGANVLTF.

Of note for this clone: The junction and the germline gene differ at one end; a read error may be behind it. This chain connects TRBV5-1 to TRBJ2-6; tentative D call: TRBD1 (5 bases). This CDR3 is built from 15 residues. CDR1 and CDR2 (germline): SGHRS, YFSETQ. CDR3 sequence (DNA): TGCGCCAGCAGCGTGACGGTCTCTGGGGCCAACGGCCTGACTTTC. Residues: CASSVTVSGANGLTF.

This sequence joins TRBV6-1 and TRBJ1-6, with D hard to call. Germline lookup yields CDR1 MNHNS and CDR2 SASEGT. CDR3 length equals 15 residues. V was clipped by 7 bases and J by 6 bases, with 16 bases between them. CDR3 nucleotides: TGTGCCAGCAATTTGATGCTAAGTGGTAATTCACCCCTCCACTTT. This sequence encodes CASNLMLSGNSPLHF.

The rearrangement uses TRBV5-1 and TRBJ1-6, with D possibly matching TRBD1 (5 bases). The CDR3 length is 14 residues. The germline CDR1 and CDR2 sequences are SGHRS and YFSETQ. V was shortened by 3 bases and J by 8 bases, with 12 bases between the two germline ends. The CDR3 coding sequence is TGCGCCAGCAGCTCGGGGGACGGCTATTCACCCCTCCACTTT. Protein: CASSSGDGYSPLHF. Variable domain in full (rest from reference TRBV5-1 and TRBJ1-6): KAGVTQTPRYLIKTRGQQVTLSCSPISGHRSVSWYQQTPGQGLQFLFEYFSETQRNKGNFPGRFSGRQFSNSRSEMNVSTLELGDSALYLCASSSGDGYSPLHFGNGTRLTVT.

This clone was observed a single time. The chain recombines TRBV19 with TRBJ1-2; D is perhaps TRBD1 (5 bases). Germline loops: CDR1 LNHDA, CDR2 SQIVND (reference sequence). This CDR3 spans 14 amino acids. Trimming pared 3 bases from V and 8 bases from J, leaving 16 bases between. In DNA, the CDR3 is TGTGCCAGTAGTATCCAAAGCGGGGCAGGAGGCTACACCTTC. Its protein product is CASSIQSGAGGYTF.

The chain uses TRBV18 and TRBJ1-2; tentative D call: TRBD1 (5 bases). This CDR3 is 13 amino acids long. CDR1 and CDR2 from the germline V gene are KGHSH and LQKENI. Deletions cut 2 bases from V and 2 bases from J, with 6 bases between. CDR3 amino acids: CASSPGGNYGYTF. The CDR3 DNA is TGTGCCAGCTCACCAGGGGGGAACTATGGCTACACCTTC. Full variable domain (rest looked up from reference TRBV18 and TRBJ1-2): NAGVMQNPRHLVRRRGQEARLRCSPMKGHSHVYWYRQLPEEGLKFMVYLQKENIIDESGMPKERFSAEFPKEGPSILRIQQVVRGDSAAYFCASSPGGNYGYTFGSGTRLTVV.

The chain joins TRBV27 to TRBJ2-7; 8 nucleotides match TRBD1. The CDR3 is 14 residues long. After removal of 5 bases from V and 7 bases from J, the junction contained 10 bases not matched to a gene. From germline, CDR1 is MNHEY and CDR2 SMNVEV (reference sequence). DNA of the CDR3: TGTGCCAGCAGTCAGGGACAGGTCTTGGGGGAGCAGTACTTC. Protein product: CASSQGQVLGEQYF.

The V gene is TRBV7-2, the J gene TRBJ2-5; 7 bases line up with TRBD1. The last part of the DNA fits TRBJ2-7 better; the J call may be wrong. The CDR3 contains 14 residues. The germline V gene has CDR1 SGHTA and CDR2 FQGNSA. CDR3 sequence (DNA): TGTGCCAGCGGACCGGGACAGCGTCCCTACGAGCAGTACTTC. Protein sequence: CASGPGQRPYEQYF.